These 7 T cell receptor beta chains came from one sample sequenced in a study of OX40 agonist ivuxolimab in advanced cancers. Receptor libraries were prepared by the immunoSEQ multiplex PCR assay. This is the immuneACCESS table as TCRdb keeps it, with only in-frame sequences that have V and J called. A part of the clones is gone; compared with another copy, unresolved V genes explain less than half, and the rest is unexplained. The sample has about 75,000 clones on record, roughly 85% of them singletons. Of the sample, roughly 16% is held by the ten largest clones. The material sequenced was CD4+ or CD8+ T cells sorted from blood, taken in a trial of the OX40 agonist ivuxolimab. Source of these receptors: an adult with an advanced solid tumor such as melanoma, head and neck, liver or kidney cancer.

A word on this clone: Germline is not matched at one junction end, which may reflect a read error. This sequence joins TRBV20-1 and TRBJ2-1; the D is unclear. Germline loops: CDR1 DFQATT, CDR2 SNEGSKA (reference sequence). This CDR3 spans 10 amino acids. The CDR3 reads CSASYNGQFF. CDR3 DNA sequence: TGCAGTGCCAGCTACAATGGGCAGTTCTTC.

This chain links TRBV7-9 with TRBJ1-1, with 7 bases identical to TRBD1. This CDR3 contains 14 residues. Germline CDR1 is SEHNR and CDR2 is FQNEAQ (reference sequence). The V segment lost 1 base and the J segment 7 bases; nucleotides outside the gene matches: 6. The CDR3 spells CASSLVRTGDEAFF. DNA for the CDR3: TGTGCCAGCAGCTTAGTTAGGACAGGAGATGAAGCTTTCTTT.

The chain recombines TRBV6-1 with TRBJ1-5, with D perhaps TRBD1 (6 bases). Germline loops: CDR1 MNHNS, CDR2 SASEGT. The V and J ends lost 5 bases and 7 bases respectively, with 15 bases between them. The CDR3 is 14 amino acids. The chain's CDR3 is CASSFTGRGQPQHF. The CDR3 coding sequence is TGTGCCAGCAGTTTTACAGGGAGAGGACAGCCCCAGCATTTT.

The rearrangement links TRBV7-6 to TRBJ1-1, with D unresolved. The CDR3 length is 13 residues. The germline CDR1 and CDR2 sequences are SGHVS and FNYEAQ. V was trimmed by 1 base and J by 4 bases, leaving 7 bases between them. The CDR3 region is CASSLGASTEAFF. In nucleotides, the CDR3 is TGTGCCAGCAGCTTAGGGGCGAGCACTGAAGCTTTCTTT.

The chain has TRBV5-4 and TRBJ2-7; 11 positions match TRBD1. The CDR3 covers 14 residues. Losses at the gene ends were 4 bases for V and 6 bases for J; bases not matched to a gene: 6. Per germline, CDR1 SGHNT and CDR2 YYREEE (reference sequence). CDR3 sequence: CASSPRTGGREQYF. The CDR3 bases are TGTGCCAGCAGCCCCCGGACAGGGGGCCGCGAGCAGTACTTC.

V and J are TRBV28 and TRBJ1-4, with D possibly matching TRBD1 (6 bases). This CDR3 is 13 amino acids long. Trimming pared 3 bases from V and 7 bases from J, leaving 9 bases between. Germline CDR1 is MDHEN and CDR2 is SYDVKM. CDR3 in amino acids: CASSFWGPEKLFF. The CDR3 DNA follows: TGTGCCAGCAGTTTTTGGGGGCCTGAAAAACTGTTTTTT.

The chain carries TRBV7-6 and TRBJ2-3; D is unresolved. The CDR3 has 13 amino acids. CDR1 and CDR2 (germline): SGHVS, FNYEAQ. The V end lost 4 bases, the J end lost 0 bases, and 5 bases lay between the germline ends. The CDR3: CASSSYSTDTQYF. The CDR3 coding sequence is TGTGCCAGCAGCTCATACAGCACAGATACGCAGTATTTT.